Below, one T cell receptor (beta chain) is given with its context. What it binds is unknown. The isolated RNA, all of it, was reverse transcribed, so expressed TCRB transcripts were what got sequenced. The protocol was immunoSEQ multiplex PCR, while the TCRdb copy is restricted to in-frame clones and leaves out a portion. The table lists about 350,000 clones, around a fifth of them singletons. This sample was included in a study of beta chain features in type 1 diabetes. Across the study: Patients shared similar age, gender and cell yields with healthy donors. General study findings and limits: TCRB CDR3 length was moderately but significantly reduced in all four CD4+ subsets of Type 1 diabetes patients. Over-representation of high TCR-expressing cells was a possible consequence of cDNA sequencing.

Sorting that relied on CD45RO/CCR7/CD25/CD127/CD95/CD27 yielded CD4+ naive, central memory, regulatory and stem cell-like memory cells. The CDR3 consists of 14 residues. Germline V gene data show CDR1 as ENHRY and CDR2 as SYGVKD. After removal of 4 bases from V and 4 bases from J, the junction contained 3 bases not matched to a gene. The V gene is TRBV10-3, the J gene TRBJ1-1, with 10 positions matching TRBD1. Material: naive CD4+ T cells from blood. This TCR derives from a woman in her late teens or twenties in good health. This CDR3 is CAISGGQGTTEAFF. CDR3 sequence (DNA): TGTGCCATCAGTGGGGGACAGGGGACCACTGAAGCTTTCTTT.